This T cell receptor (beta chain) was sequenced for a study of tumor-infiltrating lymphocytes in localized non-small cell lung cancer (dated by TCRdb to the early 2020s). Describing the broader study: Patients whose samples were collected after neoadjuvant chemotherapy, as well as both smokers and never-smokers and several histologies, were included in the cohort. Each patient contributed resected tumor tissue and uninvolved lung tissue from the same patient, described as non-adjacent to the tumor. TCR sequencing was one of several integrated assays, alongside flow cytometry, multiplex immunofluorescence, RNA-seq, exome sequencing and proteomics, applied to the same patients. In total, the ICON cohort consisted of over a hundred surgical patients with localized non-small cell lung cancer who had their tumors resected. A total of 55 patients were part of the paired comparison of immunoSEQ T-cell fraction between tumor and uninvolved lung. On the study overall, not on this receptor specifically: Because different assays used different pieces of the same tissue, intratumor heterogeneity could not be separated from technical variation. Higher T cell infiltration in tumors than in uninvolved lung tissue was supported by TCRbeta sequencing, consistent with immunofluorescence CD3 counts. Recurrence-free survival showed no association with tumor T-cell fraction measured by TCR sequencing (p = 0.61). The TCR-derived T-cell fraction showed no difference between the flow cytometry-defined immunotypes IM1 (good prognosis) and IM2 (poor prognosis). Assay coverage differed among patients according to how much tissue was available, so only a subset of the cohort had TCR sequencing.

ICON enrollment began in April 2016, and the last patient was enrolled in late 2018. A subcohort of some 77 patients provided fresh tumor and matched uninvolved tissue for in-depth immune analyses, with TCR sequencing among those analyses. No cell sorting was done, and TCR sequencing was instead run on DNA isolated from bulk tissue. This clone has just a few counts. The target of this receptor is not known. There are no base qualities to consult, and no much larger clone falls within one base. CDR1 and CDR2 (MDHEN, SYDVKM) derive from the germline V gene. Trimming removed 3 bases from V and 7 bases from J, leaving 18 bases between the germline ends. The CDR3, cysteine through phenylalanine, is 15 amino acids long. Just CDR3 DNA is preserved here, 45 bases in frame from base 1. TCR sequencing with the immunoSEQ assay provided the T-cell fraction in tumor and uninvolved lung tissue. In the source study's methods: For survival analysis, patients were split into high (upper tertile) and low (lower two tertiles) T-cell fraction groups and compared by log-rank test. A signed-rank test was used to check for differences in T-cell fraction between paired tumor and uninvolved lung. TCRdb carries this immuneACCESS record with in-frame sequences only. Its versions omit some clonotypes, under half of them owing to an unresolved V gene in the studies checked, with the rest unexplained. The V and J calls and the clone size are those of that table, but D and trimming were determined from the DNA. This sample has some 30,000 clones in its table, and over 75% of those were observed once. Roughly 1.9% of the sample rests with the top ten.

The receptor's source is a human donor with non-small cell lung cancer. The chain links TRBV28 with TRBJ2-5; the D gene is perhaps TRBD1 or TRBD2, each of them matching over 7 bases. Sequencing was performed on lung tumor tissue. The CDR3: CASSFQGGDLGTQYF. The DNA is as follows: TGTGCCAGCAGTTTCCAGGGGGGGGACCTCGGGACCCAGTACTTC.